One and the same sample provided the 5 T cell receptor beta chains below, sequenced in a study of OX40 agonist ivuxolimab in advanced cancers. Some clones are missing from TCRdb's copy, which holds only in-frame ones; the method was immunoSEQ multiplex PCR. The sample consists of approximately 70,000 clones, about nine tenths of them appearing once. The source was CD4+ or CD8+ T cells sorted from blood, collected in a trial of the OX40 agonist ivuxolimab. These receptors originate from an adult with an advanced solid tumor such as melanoma, head and neck, liver or kidney cancer.

The CDR3 nucleotides are TGTGCCAGTAGTATTAACGGTCTCTCTGGGGCCAACGTCCTGACTTTC. Its translation: CASSINGLSGANVLTF. The V call is TRBV19, the J call TRBJ2-6; D is uncertain. From germline, CDR1 is LNHDA and CDR2 SQIVND (reference sequence). The ends were cut back, 3 bases at V and 0 bases at J, with 9 bases in the middle. The CDR3 length is 16 residues.

This rearrangement joins TRBV19 to TRBJ1-4; D is undetermined. Between the trimmed V and J ends, which lost 5 bases and 8 bases, there was a span of 12 bases. Germline CDR1 LNHDA, CDR2 SQIVND (reference sequence). The length of the CDR3 is 13 residues. The CDR3: CASSPFLGEKLFF. In DNA, the CDR3 is TGTGCCAGTAGTCCCTTCTTGGGCGAAAAACTGTTTTTT. Full variable domain (missing parts from reference TRBV19 and TRBJ1-4): DGGITQSPKYLFRKEGQNVTLSCEQNLNHDAMYWYRQDPGQGLRLIYYSQIVNDFQKGDIAEGYSVSREKKESFPLTVTSAQKNPTAFYLCASSPFLGEKLFFGSGTQLSVL.

As DNA, the CDR3 is TGTGCCAGCAGCTTAGGAGGGGGGACAGGGAGCTCCTACGAGCAGTACTTC. Protein sequence: CASSLGGGTGSSYEQYF. V gene TRBV11-3 combines with J gene TRBJ2-7, with 9 bases matching TRBD1. Germline V CDR1 and CDR2: SGHNT, YENEEA. The CDR3 contains 17 residues. J lost 0 bases, V lost 1 base, and 7 bases had no gene match.

J is TRBJ2-2 and V is TRBV4-2; D unclear. Germline V gene sequence: CDR1 LGHNA, CDR2 YNFKEQ. V lost 1 base, J lost 1 base, and 7 bases lay in between. The CDR3 runs to 15 residues. CDR3 bases: TGTGCCAGCAGCCAAGGTGGGCAGAACACCGGGGAGCTGTTTTTT. Translating gives CASSQGGQNTGELFF.

The chain joins TRBV28 to TRBJ2-7; 10 positions match TRBD1. CDR3 length: 12 residues. Germline CDR1 MDHEN, CDR2 SYDVKM. V lost 4 bases, J lost 12 bases, and 6 bases stayed unmatched. CDR3 amino acids: CASSSGQGQRYF. The CDR3 DNA reads TGTGCCAGCAGTTCGGGACAGGGGCAACGGTACTTC.